The 8 T cell receptor beta chains presented below share a single source sample, sequenced in a study of naive and memory T cell subsets. These receptors have no identified antigens. The study's findings and limits: Especially in CD8 cells, naive repertoires contained a few larger clonotypes, possibly CD45RA-re-expressing memory cells.

The beta constant-region primer was an equimolar mix of two oligonucleotides covering TRBC1 and TRBC2. Four rounds of PCR amplified the ligated cDNA using nested alpha and beta constant-region primers plus SP2. TCRdb re-analysed the UMI-ligation and nested PCR reads in MiXCR, keeping a single row per CDR3 protein. The table lists 85,000 to 130,000 distinct CDR3 sequences, roughly 14% of them singletons. The sample was naive CD8+ T cells from blood. The receptors derive from a human donor in good health.

The chain combines TRBV7-8 with TRBJ1-1; no clear D gene. From germline, CDR1 is SGHVS and CDR2 FQNEAQ. There are 15 residues in the CDR3. Trimming left V 0 bases short and J 0 bases short, with 8 bases between. This CDR3 is CASSLARRMNTEAFF. The CDR3 region has the DNA TGTGCCAGCAGCTTAGCTAGACGGATGAACACTGAAGCTTTCTTT.

This clonotype has ten or more counts. The rearrangement links TRBV5-5 to TRBJ2-1; possible D gene TRBD2, 7 bases. V shed 0 bases and J shed 6 bases, with 13 bases lying between them. CDR1 SGHKS and CDR2 YYEKEE come from the germline V gene (reference sequence). The CDR3 is 15 residues long. CDR3: CASSLVGGPGNEQFF. CDR3 nucleotide sequence: TGTGCCAGCAGCTTGGTGGGGGGGCCGGGCAATGAGCAGTTCTTC.

This clonotype was counted between two and nine times. The chain joins TRBV7-8 to TRBJ2-3, with TRBD2 matching over 12 bases. Trimming removed 4 bases from V and 4 bases from J; junction bases left unmatched: 0. There are 14 residues in the CDR3. Germline V gene sequence: CDR1 SGHVS, CDR2 FQNEAQ. CDR3 in DNA: TGTGCCAGCAGCTCTAGCGGGGGGGCAGATACGCAGTATTTT. Translating it yields CASSSSGGADTQYF. Full variable domain (rest looked up from reference TRBV7-8 and TRBJ2-3): GAGVSQSPRYKVAKRGQDVALRCDPISGHVSLFWYQQALGQGPEFLTYFQNEAQLDKSGLPSDRFFAERPEGSVSTLKIQRTQQEDSAVYLCASSSSGGADTQYFGPGTRLTVL.

The V call is TRBV12-3 or TRBV12-4, the J call TRBJ2-2; TRBD1 aligns across 7 bases. The ends lost 4 bases at V and 2 bases at J; junction bases unmatched: 4. The length of the CDR3 is 15 residues. The CDR3 bases are TGTGCCAGCAGTTCCTCAGGGGGAAACACCGGGGAGCTGTTTTTT. Residues: CASSSSGGNTGELFF.

This sequence joins TRBV28 and TRBJ1-2; D might be TRBD1 (6 bases). V gave up 5 bases and J gave up 5 bases, with 12 bases separating them. The germline V gene has CDR1 MDHEN and CDR2 SYDVKM. The CDR3 totals 13 residues. The CDR3: CASSPGTTYGYTF. Written as DNA, the CDR3 is TGTGCCAGCAGTCCTGGGACAACGTATGGCTACACCTTC.

The sample holds a few counts of this clonotype. The chain is built from TRBV4-3 and TRBJ2-7, with D tentatively TRBD1 or TRBD2 (6 bases each). CDR1 and CDR2 from the germline V gene are LGHNA and YSLEER. Trimming shortened V by 1 base and J by 0 bases, and 10 bases separated the two germline ends. CDR3 length equals 15 residues. CDR3 bases: TGCGCCAGCAGCCAAGTAGCGGACAGCTCCTACGAGCAGTACTTC. This codes for CASSQVADSSYEQYF.

The CDR3, as DNA: TGTGCCAGCAGTTTCTTTGCAACTAATGAAAAACTGTTTTTT. Translated, it gives CASSFFATNEKLFF. The V gene is TRBV28, the J gene TRBJ1-4; D unclear. Trimming removed 3 bases from V and 0 bases from J, with 5 bases in between. Germline-derived CDR1 and CDR2 are MDHEN and SYDVKM. The CDR3 is 14 residues long.

The table lists this clonotype with a few counts. The chain is built from TRBV15 and TRBJ1-2; D unresolved. The V end lost 8 bases, the J end lost 2 bases, and 12 bases lay between the germline ends. Germline V lookup: CDR1 LNHNV, CDR2 YYDKDF (reference sequence). The CDR3 consists of 13 residues. The CDR3 sequence: CATEPSENYGYTF. CDR3 coding DNA: TGTGCCACCGAGCCCAGCGAGAACTATGGCTACACCTTC.